This is a list of T cell receptor beta chains from one sample in a study of shared clonotypes between healthy human individuals. This table comes from immunoSEQ multiplex PCR, and its TCRdb copy is limited to in-frame clones, with some not included. In the table there are fewer than 2.5 million clones, more than 85% of which are singletons. What was sequenced was naive CD4+ T cells from PBMCs. Every receptor here comes from a man aged 18 to 35 in good health. Some clones in this sample may be carry-over from other donors' samples. Each CDR3 is given with its conserved first and last residue. Each record gives: V gene, D gene, J gene, clone size, CDR3 DNA, CDR3 protein. A D gene is named only where the DNA matches it firmly. Rows give clone size only sometimes, using once, few, many, or a class for an expanded clone.

TRBV18	-	TRBJ2-4	-	TGTGCCAGCTCACCAGTTTCGGGATCCCTAGCCAAAAACATTCAGTACTTC	CASSPVSGSLAKNIQYF
TRBV28	-	TRBJ1-5	-	TGTGCCAGCAGTTCGCCTGCGGGGGACTTCAATCAGCCCCAGCATTTT	CASSSPAGDFNQPQHF
TRBV14	TRBD1	TRBJ1-4	-	TGTGCCAGCAGACGACAGGGTGTGGGTGAAAAACTGTTTTTT	CASRRQGVGEKLFF
TRBV7-3	-	TRBJ1-2	-	TGTGCCAGCAGCTTAAATTCAGGGAGTTTGGAGGGCTACACCTTC	CASSLNSGSLEGYTF
TRBV7-9	-	TRBJ1-1	-	TGTGCCAGCAGCTTACTAGCAAGCAGGGGGAACACTGAAGCTTTCTTT	CASSLLASRGNTEAFF
TRBV6-1	-	TRBJ1-4	-	TGTGCCAGCGGCGCGAGAACTAATGAAAAACTGTTTTTT	CASGARTNEKLFF
TRBV5-1	TRBD2	TRBJ2-7	-	TGCGCCAGCAGCGAATACGGACTAGAATACGAGCAGTACTTC	CASSEYGLEYEQYF
TRBV30	-	TRBJ2-1	-	TGTGCCTGGGTAGCGAAAGGGGCCTACAATGAGCAGTTCTTC	CAWVAKGAYNEQFF
TRBV5-1	TRBD2	TRBJ2-1	-	TGCGCCAGCAAGGAGGGAGGGAAAAATGAGCAGTTCTTC	CASKEGGKNEQFF
TRBV5-1	-	TRBJ2-2	-	TGCGCCAGCAGCTTGATACCGGGGGACGGGGAGCTGTTTTTT	CASSLIPGDGELFF
TRBV7-2	-	TRBJ2-1	-	TGTGCCAGCAGCCGCATCAATGAGCAGTTCTTC	CASSRINEQFF
TRBV19	-	TRBJ2-6	-	TGTGCCAGTAGTAAGGGGGGGTCTGGGGCCAACGTCCTGACTTTC	CASSKGGSGANVLTF
TRBV6-1	TRBD1	TRBJ2-3	-	TGTGCCAGCAGTGAAAGTCGACAGGGAACGGCATCTGTATCAGATACGCAGTATTTT	CASSESRQGTASVSDTQYF
TRBV18	TRBD2	TRBJ2-3	-	TGTGCCAGCTCACAGGGACTAGCGGGAGCGGTTACGGATACGCAGTATTTT	CASSQGLAGAVTDTQYF
TRBV18	-	TRBJ1-2	-	TGTGCCAGCTCACGGAGTCTTGCCAGGGAGGACTATGGCTACACCTTC	CASSRSLAREDYGYTF
TRBV10-3	-	TRBJ2-7	-	TGTGCCATCAGTGAGTCCGACAGTATCGAGCAGTACTTC	CAISESDSIEQYF
TRBV19	-	TRBJ1-5	-	TGTGCCAGTACGAAAGGCGTATATAGCAATCAGCCCCAGCATTTT	CASTKGVYSNQPQHF
TRBV5-8	-	TRBJ2-2	once	TGTGCCAGCAGCTTTCGGGGGGCGGTGGCCGGGGAGCTGTTTTTT	CASSFRGAVAGELFF
TRBV9	-	TRBJ1-2	-	TGTGCCAGCAGCGTAGGCCTAGTACAGGGTAACGGCTACACCTTC	CASSVGLVQGNGYTF
TRBV20-1	-	TRBJ1-1	few	TGCAGTGCTAGTAATATGGGAGCTTTCTTT	CSASNMGAFF
TRBV6-6	TRBD2	TRBJ2-1	-	TGTGCCAGCAGCGATCCGGGACTAGCGAGTTATGAGCAGTTCTTC	CASSDPGLASYEQFF
TRBV27	-	TRBJ2-1	-	TGTGCCAGCAGTTTGCCCGCCCGCTTTCGGGTCTACAATGAGCAGTTCTTC	CASSLPARFRVYNEQFF
TRBV6-5	-	TRBJ2-1	-	TGTGCCAGCAGTTTACCACCTGGAGGTACGGACAATGAGCAGTTCTTC	CASSLPPGGTDNEQFF
TRBV11-3	TRBD1	TRBJ2-2	-	TGTGCCAGCAGCTTAGAGGGCAGGGGGACCGGGGAGCTGTTTTTT	CASSLEGRGTGELFF
TRBV19	-	TRBJ1-2	-	TGTGCCAGTAGTATAGGGTCAGGAAACTATGGCTACACCTTC	CASSIGSGNYGYTF
TRBV9	TRBD2	TRBJ2-2	-	TGTGCCAGCAGCGCATCTAGCGGGGGGAACACCGGGGAGCTGTTTTTT	CASSASSGGNTGELFF
TRBV6-6	-	TRBJ2-2	-	TGTGCCAGCCGGGGACGGGACACCGGGGAGCTGTTTTTT	CASRGRDTGELFF
TRBV7-3	-	TRBJ1-2	-	TGTGCCAGCAGTCCTACCGGGGGGTATGGCTACACCTTC	CASSPTGGYGYTF
TRBV5-6	-	TRBJ1-4	few	TGTGCCAGCAGCTTGCGCAGGGAGGGTGAAAAACTGTTTTTT	CASSLRREGEKLFF
TRBV9	TRBD2	TRBJ2-3	-	TGTGCCAGCAGCGTCTTACTAGCGGGAGGAGATACGCAGTATTTT	CASSVLLAGGDTQYF
TRBV5-4	-	TRBJ2-1	-	TGTGCCAGCAGCCAAGGACGGATAAATGAGCAGTTCTTC	CASSQGRINEQFF
TRBV28	TRBD1	TRBJ2-7	-	TGTGCCAGCAGTACCATAGTCCAGGGGGCCGAGCAGTACTTC	CASSTIVQGAEQYF
TRBV2	TRBD1	TRBJ1-1	-	TGTGCCAGCAGTACGGACAGGGGTTATTTAGAAGCTTTCTTT	CASSTDRGYLEAFF
TRBV5-5	-	TRBJ1-5	once	TGTGCCAGCACCCTCTCGGTGGGCGGAACTAATCAGCCCCAGCATTTT	CASTLSVGGTNQPQHF
TRBV6-6	-	TRBJ2-3	-	TGTGCCAGCAGTTACGGGACACGCACAGATACGCAGTATTTT	CASSYGTRTDTQYF
TRBV29-1	-	TRBJ2-7	-	TGCAGCGTGGGGATGCAGTACGAGCAGTACTTC	CSVGMQYEQYF
TRBV6-5	-	TRBJ1-3	-	TGTGCCAGCAGTTCCTCCATAAGCTCTGGAAACACCATATATTTT	CASSSSISSGNTIYF
TRBV27	-	TRBJ1-1	-	TGTGCCAGCAGTTTGGGTTGGGGTTCGGCGAGGAACACTGAAGCTTTCTTT	CASSLGWGSARNTEAFF
TRBV7-2	-	TRBJ2-1	-	TGTGCCAGCAGCGCTCGGACTTACAATGAGCAGTTCTTC	CASSARTYNEQFF